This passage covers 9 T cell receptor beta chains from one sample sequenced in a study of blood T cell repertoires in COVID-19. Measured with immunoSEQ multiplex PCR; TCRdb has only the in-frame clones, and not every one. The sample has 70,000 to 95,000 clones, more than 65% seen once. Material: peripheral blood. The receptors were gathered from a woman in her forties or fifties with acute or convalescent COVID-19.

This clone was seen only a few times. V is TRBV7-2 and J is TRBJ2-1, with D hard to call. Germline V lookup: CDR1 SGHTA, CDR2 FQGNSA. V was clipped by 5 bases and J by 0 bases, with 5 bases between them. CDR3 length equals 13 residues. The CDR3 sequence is CASSANSYNEQFF. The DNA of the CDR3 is TGTGCCAGCAGCGCTAACTCCTACAATGAGCAGTTCTTC. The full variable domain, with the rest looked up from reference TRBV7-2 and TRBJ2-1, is GAGVSQSPSNKVTEKGKDVELRCDPISGHTALYWYRQSLGQGLEFLIYFQGNSAPDKSGLPSDRFSAERTGGSVSTLTIQRTQQEDSAVYLCASSANSYNEQFFGPGTRLTVL.

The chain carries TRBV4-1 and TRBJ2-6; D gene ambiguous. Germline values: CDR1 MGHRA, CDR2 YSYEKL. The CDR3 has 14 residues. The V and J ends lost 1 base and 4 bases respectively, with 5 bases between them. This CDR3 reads CASSQVPGANVLTF. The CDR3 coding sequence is TGCGCCAGCAGCCAAGTTCCGGGGGCCAACGTCCTGACTTTC.

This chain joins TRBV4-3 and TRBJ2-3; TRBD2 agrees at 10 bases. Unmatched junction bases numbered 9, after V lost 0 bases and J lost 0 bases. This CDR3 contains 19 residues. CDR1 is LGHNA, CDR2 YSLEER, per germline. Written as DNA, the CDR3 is TGCGCCAGCAGCCAAGAGTTGAGTAGCGGGGGGACTAGCACAGATACGCAGTATTTT. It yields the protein CASSQELSSGGTSTDTQYF.

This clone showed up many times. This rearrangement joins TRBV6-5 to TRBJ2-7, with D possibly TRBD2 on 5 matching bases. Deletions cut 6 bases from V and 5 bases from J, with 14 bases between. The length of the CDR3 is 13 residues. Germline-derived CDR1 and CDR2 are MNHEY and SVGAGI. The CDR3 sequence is CASRMTAGDEQYF. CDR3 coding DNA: TGTGCCAGCAGAATGACTGCGGGTGACGAGCAGTACTTC.

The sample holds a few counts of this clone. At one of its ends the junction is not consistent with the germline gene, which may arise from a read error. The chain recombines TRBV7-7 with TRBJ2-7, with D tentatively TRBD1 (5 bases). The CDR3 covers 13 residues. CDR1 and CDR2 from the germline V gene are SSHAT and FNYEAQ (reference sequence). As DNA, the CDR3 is TGTGCTAGCAGCTTGCGACAGAAGGGCGAGCAGTACTTC. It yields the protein CASSLRQKGEQYF.

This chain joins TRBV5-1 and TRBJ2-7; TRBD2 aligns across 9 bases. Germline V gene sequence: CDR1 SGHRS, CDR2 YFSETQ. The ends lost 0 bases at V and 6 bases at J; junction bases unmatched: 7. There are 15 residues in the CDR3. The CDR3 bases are TGCGCCAGCAGCTTGGTTAGCGGGAGCAAGGGCGAGCAGTACTTC. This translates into CASSLVSGSKGEQYF.

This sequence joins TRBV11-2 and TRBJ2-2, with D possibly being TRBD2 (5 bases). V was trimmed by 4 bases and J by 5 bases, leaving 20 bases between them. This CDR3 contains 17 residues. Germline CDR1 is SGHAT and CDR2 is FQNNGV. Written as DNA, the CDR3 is TGTGCCAGCAGCTCCTCTCACTCCGTACGAGGGACCGGGGAGCTGTTTTTT. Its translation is CASSSSHSVRGTGELFF.

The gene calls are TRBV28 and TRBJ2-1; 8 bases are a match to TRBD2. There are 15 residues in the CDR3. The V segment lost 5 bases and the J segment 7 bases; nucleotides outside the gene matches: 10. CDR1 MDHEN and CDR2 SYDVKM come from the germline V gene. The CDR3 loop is CASSPPGLGANEQFF. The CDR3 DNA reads TGTGCCAGCAGTCCCCCGGGACTAGGAGCTAATGAGCAGTTCTTC.

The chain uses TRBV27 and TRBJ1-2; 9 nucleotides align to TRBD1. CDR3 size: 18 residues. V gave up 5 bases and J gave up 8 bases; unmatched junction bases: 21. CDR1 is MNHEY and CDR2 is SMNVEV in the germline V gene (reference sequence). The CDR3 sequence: CASSPRFTNTGGAGGYTF. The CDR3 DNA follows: TGTGCCAGCAGTCCCCGGTTCACCAACACAGGGGGCGCTGGGGGCTACACCTTC.